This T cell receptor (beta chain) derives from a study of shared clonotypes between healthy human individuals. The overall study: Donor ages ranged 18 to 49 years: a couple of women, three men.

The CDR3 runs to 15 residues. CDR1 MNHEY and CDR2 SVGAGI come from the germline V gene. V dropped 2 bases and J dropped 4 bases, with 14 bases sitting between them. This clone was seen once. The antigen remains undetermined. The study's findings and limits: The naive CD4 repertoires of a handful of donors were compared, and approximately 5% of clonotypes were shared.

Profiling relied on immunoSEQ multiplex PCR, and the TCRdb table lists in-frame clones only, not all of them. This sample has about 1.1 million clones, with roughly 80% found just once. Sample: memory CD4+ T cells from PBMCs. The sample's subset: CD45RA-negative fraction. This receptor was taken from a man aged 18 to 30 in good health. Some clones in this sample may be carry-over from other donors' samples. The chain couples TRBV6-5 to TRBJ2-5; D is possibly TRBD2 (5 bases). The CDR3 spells CASSYERYGGETQYF. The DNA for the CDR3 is TGTGCCAGCAGTTACGAACGTTACGGAGGAGAGACCCAGTACTTC.